The 32 T cell receptor beta chains below were found in one sample sequenced in a study of graft-versus-host responses after intestinal transplantation. TCRdb's copy holds only in-frame clones and misses some; the assay was immunoSEQ multiplex PCR. The data show 96,000 or so clones, roughly 92% seen once. Their recognized antigens are unknown. Source: unstimulated CD4+ T cells sorted from spleen or lymph node cells, taken before intestinal transplant. These receptors originate from a human donor who received an intestinal transplant.

The rearrangement uses TRBV18 and TRBJ2-1; D gene ambiguous. Germline CDR1 is KGHSH and CDR2 is LQKENI. Trimming pared 2 bases from V and 3 bases from J, leaving 8 bases between. This CDR3 spans 14 amino acids. CDR3 DNA sequence: TGTGCCAGCTCACCATCGCAGGTCTACAATGAGCAGTTCTTC. It encodes CASSPSQVYNEQFF.

The chain is built from TRBV27 and TRBJ2-7; 16 bases match TRBD2. J was trimmed by 4 bases and V by 6 bases; bases with no gene match: 6. This CDR3 spans 16 amino acids. The germline V gene encodes CDR1 MNHEY and CDR2 SMNVEV (reference sequence). The CDR3 region has the DNA TGTGCCAGCAGGCCGGGACTAGCGGGGGGGTTATACGAGCAGTACTTC. Translation: CASRPGLAGGLYEQYF.

The rearrangement uses TRBV7-2 and TRBJ2-5; tentatively, D is TRBD2 (5 bases). In germline, CDR1 is SGHTA, CDR2 FQGNSA. This CDR3 region has 14 residues. V was clipped by 1 base and J by 3 bases, with 9 bases between them. CDR3 in amino acids: CASSLGLREETQYF. CDR3 in DNA: TGTGCCAGCAGCTTAGGACTAAGAGAAGAGACCCAGTACTTC.

In its sample, this clone was seen once. CDR3 DNA: TGTGCCAGCAGCCAAGATTTAACGGGGGAAGAGACCCAGTACTTC. Its translation: CASSQDLTGEETQYF. This chain connects TRBV4-2 to TRBJ2-5, with TRBD2 as a possible D gene (6 bases). V was pared by 0 bases and J by 3 bases, with 11 bases between. The length of the CDR3 is 15 residues. CDR1 is LGHNA and CDR2 is YNFKEQ in the germline V gene.

The DNA for the CDR3 is TGTGCCAGCAGCTTAGATTCTAGCGCCCAAGAGACCCAGTACTTC. Its translation is CASSLDSSAQETQYF. V and J are TRBV7-2 and TRBJ2-5, with D perhaps matching TRBD2 (6 bases). V was clipped by 1 base and J by 1 base, with 10 bases between them. The germline CDR1 and CDR2 sequences are SGHTA and FQGNSA. The CDR3 spans 15 residues.

The chain recombines TRBV7-2 with TRBJ2-5; D uncertain. This CDR3 contains 15 residues. Trimming cost V 5 bases and J 5 bases, with 18 bases left between them. Germline lookup yields CDR1 SGHTA and CDR2 FQGNSA. The DNA of the CDR3 is TGTGCCAGCAGCCACCGGAGAACGGGTGGTGAGACCCAGTACTTC. Its translation is CASSHRRTGGETQYF. Looking up the rest from reference TRBV7-2 and TRBJ2-5 gives the full variable domain: GAGVSQSPSNKVTEKGKDVELRCDPISGHTALYWYRQSLGQGLEFLIYFQGNSAPDKSGLPSDRFSAERTGGSVSTLTIQRTQQEDSAVYLCASSHRRTGGETQYFGPGTRLLVL.

V usage is TRBV7-9 and J usage is TRBJ1-1, with D tentatively TRBD1 (5 bases). CDR1 SEHNR and CDR2 FQNEAQ come from the germline V gene (reference sequence). Deletions cut 6 bases from V and 4 bases from J, with 18 bases between. The CDR3 runs 15 residues. CDR3 nucleotide sequence: TGTGCCAGCAGACCCCATCAGGGCGGGAGCACTGAAGCTTTCTTT. Its translation: CASRPHQGGSTEAFF. Full variable domain (remainder filled in from reference TRBV7-9 and TRBJ1-1): DTGVSQNPRHKITKRGQNVTFRCDPISEHNRLYWYRQTLGQGPEFLTYFQNEAQLEKSRLLSDRFSAERPKGSFSTLEIQRTEQGDSAMYLCASRPHQGGSTEAFFGQGTRLTVV.

The chain carries TRBV12-5 and TRBJ2-3, with D possibly being TRBD1 (5 bases). Germline-derived CDR1 and CDR2 are LGHNT and FRNRAP. The CDR3 is made up of 17 amino acids. The V end was cut by 7 bases, the J end by 0 bases, with 20 bases between. DNA of the CDR3: TGTGCTAGTGCCCCGGCGTGGGGCTCAGGCAGCACAGATACGCAGTATTTT. It is translated as CASAPAWGSGSTDTQYF.

The chain employs TRBV5-1 and TRBJ2-1, with D tentatively TRBD1 (6 bases). CDR1 is SGHRS, CDR2 YFSETQ, per germline. The CDR3 contains 15 residues. Trimming stripped 0 bases from V and 4 bases from J, with 11 bases between. The CDR3 protein is CASSLGQGTYNEQFF. CDR3 DNA: TGCGCCAGCAGCTTGGGGCAGGGGACATACAATGAGCAGTTCTTC.

A remark on this clone: The sample has other DNA sequences that encode this CDR3 too. J is TRBJ1-2 and V is TRBV9; weak D call: TRBD1 (5 bases). This CDR3 is built from 13 residues. Trimming removed 4 bases at V and 5 bases at J, with 12 bases between. The germline gives CDR1 SGDLS, CDR2 YYNGEE. The CDR3 bases are TGTGCCAGCAGCCCCCAGCAGGGATATGGCTACACCTTC. Protein: CASSPQQGYGYTF. Drawing the rest from reference TRBV9 and TRBJ1-2, the complete variable domain is DSGVTQTPKHLITATGQRVTLRCSPRSGDLSVYWYQQSLDQGLQFLIQYYNGEERAKGNILERFSAQQFPDLHSELNLSSLELGDSALYFCASSPQQGYGYTFGSGTRLTVV.

The rearrangement joins TRBV30 to TRBJ2-3; D call uncertain. The CDR3 runs 14 residues. Per the germline V gene, CDR1 is GTSNPN and CDR2 is SVGIG (reference sequence). The V end was cut by 1 base, the J end by 2 bases, with 10 bases between. The CDR3 region has the DNA TGTGCCTGGAGTGAGCTTCCTCTCACAGATACGCAGTATTTT. It yields the protein CAWSELPLTDTQYF.

The chain is built from TRBV11-2 and TRBJ2-1; D unresolved. This CDR3 comprises 15 residues. Trimming stripped 1 base from V and 1 base from J, with 8 bases between. The germline CDR1 and CDR2 sequences are SGHAT and FQNNGV. The CDR3 loop reads CASSLASYSYNEQFF. CDR3 DNA: TGTGCCAGCAGCTTAGCTAGTTATTCCTACAATGAGCAGTTCTTC.

V gene TRBV2 combines with J gene TRBJ1-1, with D perhaps TRBD1 (5 bases). This CDR3 is 14 amino acids long. Germline V gives CDR1 SNHLY, CDR2 FYNNEI. V lost 6 bases and J lost 4, with 15 bases in between. Here the CDR3 DNA reads TGTGCCAGCAGAGAGACAGAGACTCGCACTGAAGCTTTCTTT. This encodes CASRETETRTEAFF. Full variable domain (missing parts from reference TRBV2 and TRBJ1-1): EPEVTQTPSHQVTQMGQEVILRCVPISNHLYFYWYRQILGQKVEFLVSFYNNEISEKSEIFDDQFSVERPDGSNFTLKIRSTKLEDSAMYFCASRETETRTEAFFGQGTRLTVV.

The chain carries TRBV7-8 and TRBJ1-2; D remains unclear. V lost 1 base and J lost 3, with 12 bases in between. CDR1 SGHVS and CDR2 FQNEAQ come from the germline V gene. CDR3 length: 15 residues. CDR3 nucleotide sequence: TGTGCCAGCAGCTTAGAGTTGGCGGGTGACTATGGCTACACCTTC. Translation gives CASSLELAGDYGYTF. Drawing the rest from reference TRBV7-8 and TRBJ1-2, the complete variable domain is GAGVSQSPRYKVAKRGQDVALRCDPISGHVSLFWYQQALGQGPEFLTYFQNEAQLDKSGLPSDRFFAERPEGSVSTLKIQRTQQEDSAVYLCASSLELAGDYGYTFGSGTRLTVV.

CDR3 loop: CASSQVDSYEQYF. CDR3 nucleotides: TGTGCCAGCAGCCAGGTTGACAGCTACGAGCAGTACTTC. The rearrangement links TRBV14 to TRBJ2-7, with D perhaps TRBD1 (5 bases). Germline V CDR1 and CDR2: SGHDN, FVKESK. V lost 3 bases and J 3 bases, leaving 9 bases between the germline ends. The CDR3 consists of 13 residues.

The gene calls are TRBV18 and TRBJ2-3; 9 nucleotides align to TRBD2. V trimming: 7 bases; J trimming: 0 bases; junction bases outside the gene matches: 5. The germline gives CDR1 KGHSH, CDR2 LQKENI. The CDR3 covers 15 residues. The CDR3 loop reads CASFPSGMSTDTQYF. CDR3 DNA sequence: TGTGCCAGCTTCCCTAGCGGGATGAGCACAGATACGCAGTATTTT.

This sequence joins TRBV5-4 and TRBJ2-3, with D possibly being TRBD2 (5 bases). There are 13 residues in the CDR3. CDR1 is SGHNT and CDR2 is YYREEE in the germline V gene (reference sequence). V lost 1 base and J lost 8, with 11 bases in between. In nucleotides, the CDR3 is TGTGCCAGCAGCTTGTACGGCAGCGGTACGCAGTATTTT. Translated: CASSLYGSGTQYF.

The chain has TRBV6-4 and TRBJ1-5, with D perhaps matching TRBD1 (5 bases). CDR1 and CDR2 from the germline V gene are MRHNA and SNTAGT. Trimming took 10 bases from V and 5 from J, leaving 15 bases between them. The CDR3 is 13 residues long. CDR3 sequence (DNA): TGTGCCACCACCAGACAGACCTATCAGCCCCAGCATTTT. This encodes CATTRQTYQPQHF.

The chain has TRBV5-5 and TRBJ1-4; D gene uncertain. V was cut by 4 bases and J by 6 bases, with 13 bases left in between. The CDR3 consists of 14 residues. CDR1 is SGHKS, CDR2 YYEKEE, per germline (reference sequence). The CDR3 bases are TGTGCCAGCAGCGCGGGCCAAAGCTATGAAAAACTGTTTTTT. This sequence encodes CASSAGQSYEKLFF. The full variable domain, in which reference TRBV5-5 and TRBJ1-4 provide the parts outside the CDR3, is DAGVTQSPTHLIKTRGQQVTLRCSPISGHKSVSWYQQVLGQGPQFIFQYYEKEERGRGNFPDRFSARQFPNYSSELNVNALLLGDSALYLCASSAGQSYEKLFFGSGTQLSVL.

The chain joins TRBV2 to TRBJ1-6, with 8 positions matching TRBD1. CDR1 is SNHLY and CDR2 is FYNNEI in the germline V gene. The CDR3 consists of 15 residues. V was pared by 8 bases and J by 5 bases, with 8 bases of the junction left unmatched. In DNA form, the CDR3 reads TGTGCCAGCTTAAATTGGGACAGGAATAATTCACCCCTCCACTTT. It specifies CASLNWDRNNSPLHF.

The chain is built from TRBV28 and TRBJ2-5, with 8 bases identical to TRBD2. Germline loops: CDR1 MDHEN, CDR2 SYDVKM. CDR3 length: 14 amino acids. V shed 3 bases and J 4 bases; nucleotides not matched to a gene: 4. DNA of the CDR3: TGTGCCAGCAGTTTTACAGCGGGAGTAGAGACCCAGTACTTC. Translation: CASSFTAGVETQYF.

This sequence joins TRBV5-1 and TRBJ1-2; D might be TRBD1 (6 bases). V was shortened by 2 bases and J by 8 bases, with 22 bases between the two germline ends. This CDR3 spans 16 amino acids. CDR1 is SGHRS, CDR2 YFSETQ, per germline. The CDR3 DNA reads as TGCGCCAGCAGCTTTACCCCCAGAATGACAGGCGCCGGCTACACCTTC. This encodes CASSFTPRMTGAGYTF.

V is TRBV6-1 and J is TRBJ1-4; D possibly corresponds to TRBD1 (6 bases). Germline-derived CDR1 and CDR2 are MNHNS and SASEGT. This CDR3 has 14 amino acids. V was pared by 4 bases and J by 7 bases, with 13 bases between. Written as DNA, the CDR3 is TGTGCCAGCAGTGCCAGGGGATCGGGTGAAAAACTGTTTTTT. This sequence encodes CASSARGSGEKLFF.

The chain has TRBV6-1 and TRBJ2-5, with 10 bases matching TRBD2. CDR1 and CDR2 from the germline V gene are MNHNS and SASEGT. With V trimmed by 0 bases and J by 4 bases, 11 bases remained unmatched. The CDR3 runs to 18 residues. CDR3 nucleotides: TGTGCCAGCAGTGAAGCGCGAGGAAGCGGGGGGGCCTTAGAGACCCAGTACTTC. It specifies CASSEARGSGGALETQYF.

On this clone: Its ends do not fully match the called genes, so a read error is possible. J is TRBJ2-5 and V is TRBV7-9, with D hard to call. Germline CDR1 and CDR2: SEHNR and FQNEAQ (reference sequence). The CDR3 length is 11 residues. CDR3 sequence reads: CASSFREAQYF. DNA of the CDR3: TGTGCCAGCAGCTTTCGAGAGGCCCAGTACTTC.

J is TRBJ2-1 and V is TRBV28, with TRBD2 identical over 7 bases. CDR1 is MDHEN and CDR2 is SYDVKM in the germline V gene. After removal of 6 bases from V and 5 bases from J, the junction contained 10 bases not matched to a gene. The CDR3 sequence is 15 residues long. CDR3: CASRPTSGGHNEQFF. The CDR3 DNA reads as TGTGCCAGCAGGCCCACTTCGGGGGGACACAATGAGCAGTTCTTC.

CDR3 protein: CASSQDPRSTDTQYF. The CDR3, as DNA: TGCGCCAGCAGCCAAGATCCCAGGAGCACAGATACGCAGTATTTT. V and J are TRBV4-1 and TRBJ2-3; D remains ambiguous. The germline V gene encodes CDR1 MGHRA and CDR2 YSYEKL. V lost 0 bases and J 0 bases, leaving 7 bases between the germline ends. CDR3 length: 15 amino acids.

This clone was counted only a few times. J is TRBJ1-4 and V is TRBV18, with D possibly being TRBD1 (5 bases). Trimming cost V 3 bases and J 6 bases, with 8 bases left between them. CDR1 KGHSH and CDR2 LQKENI come from the germline V gene. The CDR3 runs to 13 residues. The CDR3 is CASSPGRDEKLFF. CDR3 nucleotide sequence: TGTGCCAGCTCACCGGGGCGTGATGAAAAACTGTTTTTT.

The chain recombines TRBV5-6 with TRBJ2-5; 7 bases are shared with TRBD2. Germline V gives CDR1 SGHDT, CDR2 YYEEEE. V was pared by 7 bases and J by 2 bases, with 5 bases of the junction left unmatched. The CDR3 consists of 13 residues. The CDR3 nucleotides are TGTGCCAGCCGACGGGGGGTACAAGAGACCCAGTACTTC. This codes for CASRRGVQETQYF.

Regarding this clone: The junction differs from germline at one of its ends, possibly a read error. J is TRBJ2-2 and V is TRBV14, with 14 bases that match TRBD2. Germline V lookup: CDR1 SGHDN, CDR2 FVKESK. The CDR3 consists of 18 residues. The CDR3 nucleotides are TGTGTCAGCAGCCAAGGACTAGCGGGGGGCCTGGGCACCGGGGAGCTGTTTTTT. Its translation is CVSSQGLAGGLGTGELFF.

This clone was picked up one time. The chain combines TRBV27 with TRBJ1-1, with a possible D match to TRBD1 (6 bases). V lost 3 bases to trimming and J lost 6 bases, with 17 bases between them. This CDR3 is built from 15 residues. CDR1 is MNHEY, CDR2 SMNVEV, per germline (reference sequence). The CDR3 DNA reads as TGTGCCAGCAGTTTTCTAAGCGGGGGGCGCCCTGAAGCTTTCTTT. Protein product: CASSFLSGGRPEAFF.

The J gene is TRBJ2-7, the V gene TRBV6-5; tentative D call: TRBD2 (6 bases). This CDR3 spans 15 amino acids. Looked up from germline, CDR1 is MNHEY and CDR2 is SVGAGI. With 8 bases removed from V and 1 base from J, the gap between germline ends came to 18 bases. The CDR3 DNA reads as TGTGCCAGCGCCGTTACGGGGGACTGGTCCTACGAGCAGTACTTC. It specifies CASAVTGDWSYEQYF.